The sequence of this T cell receptor beta chain was determined in a study of blood T cell repertoires in COVID-19. V was pared by 8 bases and J by 9 bases, with 6 bases of the junction left unmatched. This CDR3 is built from 11 residues. Per the original methods: How many nucleated cells were present was estimated from reference gene primer amplification. Sequencing was performed with immunoSEQ multiplex PCR; in TCRdb, only in-frame clones are kept and a portion is missing. V and J calls and clone size are those listed in that table; D and trimming were worked out from the DNA. The top ten clones hold about 1.3% of a sample with about 65,000 clones, 90% of them seen once.

The source material was peripheral blood. This clonotype was sampled from a man in his fifties or sixties with acute or convalescent COVID-19. This sequence joins TRBV12-3 or TRBV12-4 and TRBJ1-1; 7 nucleotides align to TRBD1. CDR3 DNA: TGTGCCAGCGCCACACAGGGGAAAGCTTTCTTT. This encodes CASATQGKAFF.